Here is one T cell receptor beta chain with its context. The germline gives CDR1 MDHEN, CDR2 SYDVKM. The CDR3 extends over 10 amino acids. The germline V and J ends were trimmed by 3 bases and 12 bases, with 8 bases remaining between them. Amplification of TCRs used a constant-region primer and V-primer adapter for approximately 19 PCR cycles. TCRdb used MiXCR to reprocess the reads, holding one entry per CDR3 protein. The table records over 50,000 distinct CDR3 sequences, roughly a third of them present only once. Time point given: after trial treatment. The treatment denotes: LDRT plus nivolumab, ipilimumab, low-dose cyclophosphamide and aspirin (RACIN trial). The data are from a study of low-dose radiotherapy and immunotherapy resistance in tumors. The overall study: Individuals in Cohort 2 had 1 Gy per fraction every two weeks, adding up to 13 Gy over 26 weeks.

The receptor was isolated from a male donor with rectosigmoid adenocarcinoma. This specimen consisted of PBMCs, obtained after low-dose radiotherapy plus immunotherapy. The V and J genes are TRBV28 and TRBJ1-1; D is uncertain. In DNA form, the CDR3 reads TGTGCCAGCAGTTTTCCCAGGTCTTTCTTT. Protein: CASSFPRSFF. The full variable domain, its missing parts supplied by reference TRBV28 and TRBJ1-1, is DVKVTQSSRYLVKRTGEKVFLECVQDMDHENMFWYRQDPGLGLRLIYFSYDVKMKEKGDIPEGYSVSREKKERFSLILESASTNQTSMYLCASSFPRSFFGQGTRLTVV.